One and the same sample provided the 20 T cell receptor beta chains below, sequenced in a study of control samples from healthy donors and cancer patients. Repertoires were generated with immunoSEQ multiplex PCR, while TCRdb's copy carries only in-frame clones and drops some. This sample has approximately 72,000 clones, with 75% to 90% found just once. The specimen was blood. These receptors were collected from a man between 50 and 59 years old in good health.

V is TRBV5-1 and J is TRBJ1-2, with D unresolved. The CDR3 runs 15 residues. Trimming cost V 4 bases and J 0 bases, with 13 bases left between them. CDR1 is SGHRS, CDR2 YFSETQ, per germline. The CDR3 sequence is CASSPEGDTNYGYTF. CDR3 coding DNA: TGCGCCAGCAGCCCGGAAGGAGATACTAACTATGGCTACACCTTC.

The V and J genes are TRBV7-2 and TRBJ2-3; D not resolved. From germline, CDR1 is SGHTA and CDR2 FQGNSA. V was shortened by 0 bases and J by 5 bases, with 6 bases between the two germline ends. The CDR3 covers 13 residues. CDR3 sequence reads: CASSLARQDTQYF. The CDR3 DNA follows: TGTGCCAGCAGCTTAGCCCGGCAAGATACGCAGTATTTT.

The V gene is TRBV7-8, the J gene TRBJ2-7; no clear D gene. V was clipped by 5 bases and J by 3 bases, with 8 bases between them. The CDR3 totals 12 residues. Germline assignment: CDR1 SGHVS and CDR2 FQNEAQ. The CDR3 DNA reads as TGTGCCAGCAGCCGGACGGACTACGAGCAGTACTTC. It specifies CASSRTDYEQYF.

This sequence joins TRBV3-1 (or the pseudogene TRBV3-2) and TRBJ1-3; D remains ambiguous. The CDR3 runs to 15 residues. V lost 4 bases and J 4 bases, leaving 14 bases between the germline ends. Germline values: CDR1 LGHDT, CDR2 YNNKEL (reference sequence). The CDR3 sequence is CASSLQGRSGNTIYF. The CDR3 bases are TGTGCCAGCAGCCTCCAAGGGAGATCGGGAAACACCATATATTTT.

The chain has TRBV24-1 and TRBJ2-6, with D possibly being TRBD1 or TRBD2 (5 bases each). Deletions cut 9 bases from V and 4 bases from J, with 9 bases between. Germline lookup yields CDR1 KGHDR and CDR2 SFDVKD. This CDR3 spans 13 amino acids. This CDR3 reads CATGTGGANVLTF. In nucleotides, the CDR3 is TGTGCCACCGGGACGGGAGGGGCCAACGTCCTGACTTTC.

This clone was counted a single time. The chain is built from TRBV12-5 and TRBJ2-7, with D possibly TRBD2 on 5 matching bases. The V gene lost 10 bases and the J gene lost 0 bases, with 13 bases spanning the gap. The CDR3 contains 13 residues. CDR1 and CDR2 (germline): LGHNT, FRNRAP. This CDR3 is CAKEGQHSYEQYF. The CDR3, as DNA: TGTGCTAAAGAGGGCCAGCACTCCTACGAGCAGTACTTC.

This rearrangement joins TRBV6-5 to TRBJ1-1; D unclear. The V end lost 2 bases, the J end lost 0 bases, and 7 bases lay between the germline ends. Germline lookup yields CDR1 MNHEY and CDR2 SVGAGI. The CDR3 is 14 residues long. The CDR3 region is CASSYGLLNTEAFF. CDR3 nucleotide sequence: TGTGCCAGCAGTTACGGACTCCTGAACACTGAAGCTTTCTTT.

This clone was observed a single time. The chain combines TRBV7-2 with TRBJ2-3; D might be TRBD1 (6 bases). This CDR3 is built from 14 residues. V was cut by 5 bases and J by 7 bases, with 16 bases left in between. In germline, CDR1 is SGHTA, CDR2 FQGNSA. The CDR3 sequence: CASSPGTSVYTQYF. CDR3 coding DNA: TGTGCCAGCAGCCCTGGGACATCGGTGTATACGCAGTATTTT.

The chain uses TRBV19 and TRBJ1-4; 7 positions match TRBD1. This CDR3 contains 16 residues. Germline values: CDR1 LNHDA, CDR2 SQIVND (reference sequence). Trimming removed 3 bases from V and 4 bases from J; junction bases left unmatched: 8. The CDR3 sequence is CASSMESGTVNEKLFF. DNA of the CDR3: TGTGCCAGTAGTATGGAGTCAGGGACAGTTAATGAAAAACTGTTTTTT.

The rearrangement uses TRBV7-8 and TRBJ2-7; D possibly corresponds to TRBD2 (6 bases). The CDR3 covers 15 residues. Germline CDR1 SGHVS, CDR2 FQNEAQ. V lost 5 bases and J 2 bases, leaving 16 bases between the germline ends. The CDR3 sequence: CASSPEGSSTYEQYF. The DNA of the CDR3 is TGTGCCAGCAGCCCGGAGGGGTCTTCGACCTACGAGCAGTACTTC.

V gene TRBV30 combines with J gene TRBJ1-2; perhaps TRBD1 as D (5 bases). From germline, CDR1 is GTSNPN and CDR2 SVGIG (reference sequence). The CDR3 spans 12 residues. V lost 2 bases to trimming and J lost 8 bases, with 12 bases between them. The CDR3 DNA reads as TGTGCCTGGAGTATTTCGGGACCCGGCTACACCTTC. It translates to CAWSISGPGYTF.

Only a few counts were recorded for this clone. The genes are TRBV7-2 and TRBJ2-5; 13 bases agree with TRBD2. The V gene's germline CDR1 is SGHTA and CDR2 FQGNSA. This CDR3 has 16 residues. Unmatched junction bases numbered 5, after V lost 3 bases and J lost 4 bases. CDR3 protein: CASSFTSGGAGETQYF. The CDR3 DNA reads TGTGCCAGCAGCTTCACTAGCGGGGGGGCCGGAGAGACCCAGTACTTC. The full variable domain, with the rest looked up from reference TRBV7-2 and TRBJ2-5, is GAGVSQSPSNKVTEKGKDVELRCDPISGHTALYWYRQSLGQGLEFLIYFQGNSAPDKSGLPSDRFSAERTGGSVSTLTIQRTQQEDSAVYLCASSFTSGGAGETQYFGPGTRLLVL.

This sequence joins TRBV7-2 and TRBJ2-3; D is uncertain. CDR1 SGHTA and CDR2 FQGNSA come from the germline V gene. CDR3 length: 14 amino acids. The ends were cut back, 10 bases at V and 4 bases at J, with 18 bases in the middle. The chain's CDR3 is CANAPGALPDTQYF. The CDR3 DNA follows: TGTGCCAATGCCCCCGGCGCTCTCCCAGATACGCAGTATTTT.

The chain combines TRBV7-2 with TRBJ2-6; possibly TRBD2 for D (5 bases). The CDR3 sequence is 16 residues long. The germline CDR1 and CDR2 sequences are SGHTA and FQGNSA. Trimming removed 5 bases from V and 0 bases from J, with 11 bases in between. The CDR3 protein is CASSPLVGSGANVLTF. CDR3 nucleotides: TGTGCCAGCAGCCCACTAGTAGGCTCTGGGGCCAACGTCCTGACTTTC.

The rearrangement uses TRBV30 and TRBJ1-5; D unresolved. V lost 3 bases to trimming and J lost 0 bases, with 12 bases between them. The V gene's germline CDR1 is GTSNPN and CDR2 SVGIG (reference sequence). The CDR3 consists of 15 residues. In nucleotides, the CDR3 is TGTGCCTGGAGCCATGGAAAATATAGCAATCAGCCCCAGCATTTT. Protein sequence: CAWSHGKYSNQPQHF. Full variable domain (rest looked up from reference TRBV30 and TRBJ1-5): SQTIHQWPATLVQPVGSPLSLECTVEGTSNPNLYWYRQAAGRGLQLLFYSVGIGQISSEVPQNLSASRPQDRQFILSSKKLLLSDSGFYLCAWSHGKYSNQPQHFGDGTRLSIL.

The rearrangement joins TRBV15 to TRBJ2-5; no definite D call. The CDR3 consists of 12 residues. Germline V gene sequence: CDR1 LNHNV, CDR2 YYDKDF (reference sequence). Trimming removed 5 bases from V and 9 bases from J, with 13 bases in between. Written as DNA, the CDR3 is TGTGCCACCAGCGGCCCCGTTTTTGCCCAGTACTTC. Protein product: CATSGPVFAQYF.

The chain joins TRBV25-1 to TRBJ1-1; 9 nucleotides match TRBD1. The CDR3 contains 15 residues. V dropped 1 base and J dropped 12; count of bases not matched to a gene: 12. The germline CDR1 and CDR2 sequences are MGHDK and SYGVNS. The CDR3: CASSEFLSDRGGTFF. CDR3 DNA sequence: TGTGCCAGCAGTGAATTTCTATCGGACAGGGGCGGTACTTTCTTT.

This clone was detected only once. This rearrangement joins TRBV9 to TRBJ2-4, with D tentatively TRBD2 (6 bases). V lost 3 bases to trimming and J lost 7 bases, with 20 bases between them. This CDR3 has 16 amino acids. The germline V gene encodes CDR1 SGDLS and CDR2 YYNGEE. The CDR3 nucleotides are TGTGCCAGCAGCGGGGGAGGTCGGGATTTGCCCAACATTCAGTACTTC. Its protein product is CASSGGGRDLPNIQYF.

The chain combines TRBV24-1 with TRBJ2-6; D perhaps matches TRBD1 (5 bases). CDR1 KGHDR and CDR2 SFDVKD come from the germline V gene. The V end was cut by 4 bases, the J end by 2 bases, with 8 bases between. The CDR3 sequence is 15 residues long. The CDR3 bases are TGTGCCACCAGTGACCAGGGCCCTGGGGCCAACGTCCTGACTTTC. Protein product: CATSDQGPGANVLTF.

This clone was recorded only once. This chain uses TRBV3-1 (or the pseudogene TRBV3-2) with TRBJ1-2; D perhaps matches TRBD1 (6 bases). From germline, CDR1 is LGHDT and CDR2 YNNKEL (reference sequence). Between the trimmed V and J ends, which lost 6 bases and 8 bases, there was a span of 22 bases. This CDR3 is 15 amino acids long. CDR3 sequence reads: CASRHANGGAGGYTF. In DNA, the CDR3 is TGTGCCAGCAGACACGCGAATGGGGGGGCGGGCGGCTACACCTTC.